This T cell receptor beta chain emerged from a study of blood T cells in healthy people across ages. Overall study findings and caveats: Long-lived donors had more naive CD4+ cells and higher diversity than aged donors.

This clonotype came up a few times. Antigen: not known. V lost 2 bases and J lost 0, with 5 bases in between. The CDR3 runs 15 residues. Germline values: CDR1 SGHTA, CDR2 FQGNSA. Isolation recovered at least 6.5 million PBMCs from every sample. The second PCR ran roughly 7 to 11 cycles with a sample-barcoded 5' primer and J-beta primers. TCRdb analysed the 5' RACE reads with MiXCR anew, one entry per CDR3 protein. Of about 680,000 distinct CDR3 sequences listed, around 49% are singletons. This chain links TRBV7-2 with TRBJ1-6; D is unclear. The clonotype comes from a woman in her fifties or sixties in good health. Sample: blood. Here the CDR3 DNA reads TGTGCCAGCAGCTTACAGTTCTCCTATAATTCACCCCTCCACTTT. It codes for CASSLQFSYNSPLHF.